One and the same sample provided the 16 T cell receptor beta chains below, sequenced in a study of CD8+ T cells in alopecia areata. Isolated RNA was reverse transcribed into cDNA used as the sequencing template. Libraries were prepared by immunoSEQ multiplex PCR; TCRdb keeps only in-frame clonotypes and omits some of them. The sample has roughly 190,000 clones; 55% to 70% are singletons. As for treatment: oral pan-JAK inhibitor, 5-10 mg twice daily. Specimen: CD4+ T cells sorted from blood, collected at week 4, from a patient treated with tofacitinib. The receptor set was obtained from a human donor with alopecia areata.

This clone has only a few counts. This rearrangement joins TRBV30 to TRBJ2-3, with unresolved D. The length of the CDR3 is 13 residues. V lost 4 bases and J 7 bases, leaving 15 bases between the germline ends. The germline V gene encodes CDR1 GTSNPN and CDR2 SVGIG (reference sequence). The CDR3 reads CAWIEHDRNTQYF. The CDR3 nucleotides read TGTGCCTGGATTGAGCATGATCGGAATACGCAGTATTTT.

This clone was seen a handful of times. This sequence joins TRBV5-1 and TRBJ2-1, with TRBD2 as a possible D gene (5 bases). The CDR3 covers 14 residues. The V end was cut by 7 bases, the J end by 9 bases, with 20 bases between. Per germline, CDR1 SGHRS and CDR2 YFSETQ. The CDR3 sequence: CASETGRAPGEQFF. The CDR3, as DNA: TGCGCCAGCGAGACGGGGAGAGCCCCAGGTGAGCAGTTCTTC.

CDR3 DNA sequence: TGTGCCAGCAGTCGGACAGGGTTTATGGGCTACACCTTC. Translated: CASSRTGFMGYTF. The gene calls are TRBV2 and TRBJ1-2; 8 bases fit TRBD1. With 5 bases clipped from V and 8 bases from J, the junction kept 7 bases outside the gene matches. The CDR3 totals 13 residues. The germline gives CDR1 SNHLY, CDR2 FYNNEI.

A note on this clone: This CDR3 is also generated by other DNA sequences in the sample. V and J are TRBV7-2 and TRBJ2-3, with D hard to call. From germline, CDR1 is SGHTA and CDR2 FQGNSA. There are 12 residues in the CDR3. With 5 bases removed from V and 4 bases from J, the gap between germline ends came to 7 bases. CDR3 nucleotides: TGTGCCAGCAGCGAAGGAGCAGATACGCAGTATTTT. Protein sequence: CASSEGADTQYF.

The chain links TRBV4-2 to TRBJ2-7; TRBD2 aligns across 7 bases. The trim removed 4 bases at V and 1 base at J, leaving 7 bases unmatched. In germline, CDR1 is LGHNA, CDR2 YNFKEQ. The CDR3 loop spans 15 amino acids. The CDR3 DNA follows: TGTGCCAGCAGCCCCGAACTAGCGTCGTCCTACGAGCAGTACTTC. Protein sequence: CASSPELASSYEQYF.

The chain uses TRBV28 and TRBJ1-2, with D maybe TRBD1 (6 bases). V dropped 4 bases and J dropped 4 bases, with 13 bases sitting between them. The CDR3 contains 14 residues. CDR1 is MDHEN, CDR2 SYDVKM, per germline. This CDR3 reads CASSSGQRFYGYTF. CDR3 sequence (DNA): TGTGCCAGCAGTTCAGGACAGAGATTCTATGGCTACACCTTC.

This clone was detected only a few times. J is TRBJ1-1 and V is TRBV11-2, with D possibly matching TRBD1 (5 bases). The ends were cut back, 8 bases at V and 11 bases at J, with 12 bases in the middle. CDR1 SGHAT and CDR2 FQNNGV come from the germline V gene. The CDR3 extends over 10 amino acids. CDR3 in amino acids: CASEEKGAFF. In DNA, the CDR3 is TGTGCCAGCGAAGAGAAGGGGGCTTTCTTT.

The rearrangement links TRBV9 to TRBJ1-2; D is ambiguous. CDR1 and CDR2 from the germline V gene are SGDLS and YYNGEE. The V gene lost 0 bases and the J gene lost 8 bases, with 20 bases spanning the gap. This CDR3 is 16 amino acids long. As DNA, the CDR3 is TGTGCCAGCAGCGTAGAGTCGACGGTGTCTAGAGGGGGCTACACCTTC. This codes for CASSVESTVSRGGYTF.

The chain links TRBV29-1 to TRBJ2-5; 9 bases are shared with TRBD2. There are 12 residues in the CDR3. V gave up 4 bases and J gave up 5 bases; unmatched junction bases: 2. Germline-derived CDR1 and CDR2 are SQVTM and ANQGSEA. CDR3 in DNA: TGCAGCGTTGTAGCGGGAGTGGAGACCCAGTACTTC. It is translated as CSVVAGVETQYF.

This clone was found a few times. The chain joins TRBV23-1 to TRBJ2-7; TRBD1 or TRBD2 may be the D gene (5 bases each). TRBV23-1 qualifies as an ORF whose function is uncertain. There are 15 residues in the CDR3. Trimming shortened V by 3 bases and J by 0 bases, and 12 bases separated the two germline ends. CDR3 bases: TGCGCCAGCAGTCAGGCTGCAGGGAGCTCCTACGAGCAGTACTTC. Protein sequence: CASSQAAGSSYEQYF.

This clone was recorded once. The chain has TRBV6-5 and TRBJ2-1; D uncertain. Germline V CDR1 and CDR2: MNHEY, SVGAGI. This CDR3 is 14 amino acids long. Trimming removed 5 bases from V and 3 bases from J, with 11 bases in between. CDR3 sequence reads: CASSEVPYYNEQFF. The CDR3 DNA reads TGTGCCAGCAGTGAAGTCCCCTACTACAATGAGCAGTTCTTC.

This chain links TRBV30 with TRBJ2-1; TRBD1 matches at 7 bases. With V trimmed by 5 bases and J by 5 bases, 9 bases remained unmatched. In germline, CDR1 is GTSNPN, CDR2 SVGIG (reference sequence). This CDR3 has 14 residues. The CDR3 loop reads CAWGEGANHNEQFF. CDR3 nucleotide sequence: TGTGCCTGGGGCGAGGGGGCGAATCACAATGAGCAGTTCTTC.

The chain uses TRBV29-1 and TRBJ1-2; 10 nucleotides line up with TRBD1. With 0 bases clipped from V and 3 bases from J, the junction kept 7 bases outside the gene matches. The germline CDR1 and CDR2 sequences are SQVTM and ANQGSEA. The CDR3 has 16 residues. The CDR3 bases are TGCAGCGTTGAAGATCAAGGGACAGGGGACCACTATGGCTACACCTTC. Its protein is CSVEDQGTGDHYGYTF.

The rearrangement uses TRBV9 and TRBJ2-2; 9 nucleotides align to TRBD2. The CDR3 has 14 residues. Looked up from germline, CDR1 is SGDLS and CDR2 is YYNGEE. The J segment lost 4 bases and the V segment lost 6 bases, leaving 4 bases of the junction unmatched. CDR3 DNA: TGTGCCAGCAAAGGAGCGGGAGGCACCGGGGAGCTGTTTTTT. Residues: CASKGAGGTGELFF.

The V call is TRBV30, the J call TRBJ1-1, with D perhaps matching TRBD1 (5 bases). The CDR3 sequence is 16 residues long. Germline V gives CDR1 GTSNPN, CDR2 SVGIG (reference sequence). V was clipped by 3 bases and J by 3 bases, with 20 bases between them. The chain's CDR3 is CAWSHGLGAVDTEAFF. CDR3 DNA sequence: TGTGCCTGGAGCCACGGGTTAGGGGCGGTGGACACTGAAGCTTTCTTT.

A few counts support this clone. V usage is TRBV5-1 and J usage is TRBJ2-3, with TRBD2 matching over 12 bases. The CDR3 consists of 17 residues. Germline V gives CDR1 SGHRS, CDR2 YFSETQ. The junction had 19 bases not matched to a gene; V was cut back by 4 bases and J by 13 bases. CDR3 sequence reads: CASSPTITGTSGSGEYF. CDR3 nucleotides: TGCGCCAGCAGCCCGACCATAACCGGGACTAGCGGGTCAGGGGAGTATTTT.